Below are 24 T cell receptor beta chains sequenced from a single sample in a study of blood T cells in healthy people across ages. Next came a second PCR, run for about 7 to 12 cycles, which used a sample-barcoded 5' primer along with a J-beta primer mix. MiXCR, applied by TCRdb to the 5' RACE reads, yields one record per CDR3 protein. The table shows 700,000 to 850,000 distinct CDR3 sequences, with about 48% occurring only once. Sequenced sample: blood. These receptors were collected from an elderly man in good health.

V usage is TRBV6-1 and J usage is TRBJ1-2; D possibly corresponds to TRBD1 (5 bases). Germline CDR1 MNHNS, CDR2 SASEGT. V lost 2 bases and J lost 5, with 15 bases in between. CDR3 size: 15 residues. The CDR3 sequence: CASSEFAGLGYGYTF. CDR3 nucleotides: TGTGCCAGCAGTGAATTCGCAGGGCTGGGATATGGCTACACCTTC.

This clonotype was seen a handful of times. The chain combines TRBV2 with TRBJ1-2, with TRBD1 matching 8 bases. CDR1 and CDR2 from the germline V gene are SNHLY and FYNNEI. With V trimmed by 6 bases and J by 3 bases, 12 bases remained unmatched. The length of the CDR3 is 16 residues. The CDR3 protein is CASRPGTGRQDYGYTF. CDR3 sequence (DNA): TGTGCCAGCAGGCCCGGGACAGGTAGACAGGACTATGGCTACACCTTC. The variable domain in full, with the rest retrieved from reference TRBV2 and TRBJ1-2, is EPEVTQTPSHQVTQMGQEVILRCVPISNHLYFYWYRQILGQKVEFLVSFYNNEISEKSEIFDDQFSVERPDGSNFTLKIRSTKLEDSAMYFCASRPGTGRQDYGYTFGSGTRLTVV.

This clonotype showed up just once. V gene TRBV11-2 combines with J gene TRBJ2-2; D remains ambiguous. This CDR3 has 22 amino acids. V dropped 3 bases and J dropped 1 base, with 30 bases sitting between them. Germline V gene sequence: CDR1 SGHAT, CDR2 FQNNGV. In DNA form, the CDR3 reads TGTGCCAGCAGCTTGGATCTCGGTTTGGGTAGGATCCAAACTCAGAACACCGGGGAGCTGTTTTTT. Translating it yields CASSLDLGLGRIQTQNTGELFF.

The V and J genes are TRBV20-1 and TRBJ2-7, with D unclear. Germline V gene sequence: CDR1 DFQATT, CDR2 SNEGSKA (reference sequence). V lost 1 base, J lost 9 bases, and 13 bases lay in between. This CDR3 contains 12 residues. CDR3: CSARGEGMGQYF. CDR3 nucleotide sequence: TGCAGTGCTAGAGGGGAAGGGATGGGGCAGTACTTC.

The chain combines TRBV27 with TRBJ2-6; no clear D gene. This CDR3 is built from 16 residues. V was trimmed by 1 base and J by 4 bases, leaving 11 bases between them. Germline V gene lookup returns CDR1 MNHEY and CDR2 SMNVEV (reference sequence). For the CDR3, the DNA is TGTGCCAGCAGTTTATTTGTCGTCCCCGGGGCCAACGTCCTGACTTTC. Protein: CASSLFVVPGANVLTF.

The chain uses TRBV2 and TRBJ2-4; 11 bases are shared with TRBD2. Germline loops: CDR1 SNHLY, CDR2 FYNNEI. The V and J ends lost 8 bases and 15 bases, in that order; junction bases with no gene match: 21. There are 16 residues in the CDR3. The CDR3 coding sequence is TGTGCCAGCCTCAGACTAGCGGGAAGTAGGGGTTACGAGCGGTACTTC. Translation gives CASLRLAGSRGYERYF.

The V call is TRBV20-1, the J call TRBJ2-5, with 9 bases identical to TRBD2. The germline V gene has CDR1 DFQATT and CDR2 SNEGSKA (reference sequence). The CDR3 extends over 11 amino acids. J lost 5 bases, V lost 5 bases, and 0 bases had no gene match. CDR3 loop: CSAAGGETQYF. The CDR3 DNA reads TGCAGTGCTGCGGGAGGGGAGACCCAGTACTTC.

The chain is built from TRBV7-9 and TRBJ1-1; D is uncertain. Germline CDR1 SEHNR, CDR2 FQNEAQ (reference sequence). Trimming left V 5 bases short and J 7 bases short, with 11 bases between. The CDR3 sequence is 12 residues long. The chain's CDR3 is CASSKDVFEAFF. CDR3 nucleotide sequence: TGTGCCAGCAGCAAGGACGTGTTTGAAGCTTTCTTT.

The chain employs TRBV4-2 and TRBJ1-5; weak D call: TRBD1 (6 bases). This CDR3 has 14 amino acids. The germline gives CDR1 LGHNA, CDR2 YNFKEQ. Trimming pared 4 bases from V and 3 bases from J, leaving 10 bases between. The CDR3 DNA is TGTGCCAGCAGCCCAAACAGGGACAATCAGCCCCAGCATTTT. This sequence encodes CASSPNRDNQPQHF.

The genes are TRBV7-9 and TRBJ2-1; no clear D. This CDR3 has 12 amino acids. With 5 bases removed from V and 3 bases from J, the gap between germline ends came to 5 bases. Per germline, CDR1 SEHNR and CDR2 FQNEAQ (reference sequence). Here the CDR3 reads CASSQNYNEQFF. The CDR3 DNA is TGTGCCAGCAGCCAGAACTACAATGAGCAGTTCTTC.

V usage is TRBV21-1 and J usage is TRBJ2-1. TRBV21-1 is a listed pseudogene. This CDR3 region has 19 residues. The CDR3 sequence: CASSKDERERRSSYNEQFF. CDR3 in DNA: TGTGCCAGCAGCAAAGACGAGAGAGAGCGTAGGAGCTCCTACAATGAGCAGTTCTTC.

This clonotype was recorded at least ten times. The chain is built from TRBV29-1 and TRBJ2-4, with TRBD1 matching over 8 bases. Germline V gene data show CDR1 as SQVTM and CDR2 as ANQGSEA. V lost 7 bases to trimming and J lost 3 bases; unmatched junction nucleotides: 5. The CDR3 has 13 residues. The CDR3 DNA reads as TGCAGCGCTCGGACAGGGAACAAAAACATTCAGTACTTC. Translation gives CSARTGNKNIQYF.

V gene TRBV28 combines with J gene TRBJ2-7; no definite D call. The V gene's germline CDR1 is MDHEN and CDR2 SYDVKM. Trimming cost V 3 bases and J 5 bases, with 14 bases left between them. The CDR3 contains 14 residues. The DNA of the CDR3 is TGTGCCAGCAGTTTTCAACTGGAGATCCACGAGCAGTACTTC. This codes for CASSFQLEIHEQYF.

Remarks on this clonotype: Germline is not matched at one junction end, which may reflect a read error. V usage is TRBV7-6 and J usage is TRBJ2-1; TRBD2 matches at 8 bases. Germline CDR1 is SGHVS and CDR2 is FNYEAQ. This CDR3 contains 15 residues. CDR3 residues: CASSPPGLDDNGQFF. Written as DNA, the CDR3 is TGTGCCAGCAGCCCTCCGGGACTAGATGACAATGGGCAGTTCTTC.

This sequence joins TRBV19 and TRBJ1-2; D gene ambiguous. V lost 6 bases to trimming and J lost 0 bases, with 11 bases between them. Germline V gene sequence: CDR1 LNHDA, CDR2 SQIVND (reference sequence). The CDR3 runs 14 residues. The DNA of the CDR3 is TGTGCCAGTAGGGCCCCGGGATCTAACTATGGCTACACCTTC. It translates to CASRAPGSNYGYTF.

The rearrangement uses TRBV20-1 and TRBJ2-1; 9 nucleotides line up with TRBD2. In germline, CDR1 is DFQATT, CDR2 SNEGSKA (reference sequence). The CDR3 runs to 14 residues. The J segment lost 5 bases and the V segment lost 3 bases, leaving 5 bases of the junction unmatched. The CDR3 DNA follows: TGCAGTGCTAGTAATCTAGCGGGAAACAATGAGCAGTTCTTC. Its protein product is CSASNLAGNNEQFF.

This clonotype occurred a few times. Germline is not matched at one junction end, which may reflect a read error. The chain employs TRBV5-1 and TRBJ1-2; TRBD1 is a possible D gene (5 bases). CDR3 length: 12 residues. Germline-derived CDR1 and CDR2 are SGHRS and YFSETQ. CDR3 loop: CASSPDTYGYTF. The CDR3 DNA follows: TGTGCCAGCAGCCCGGACACCTATGGCTACACCTTC.

This chain connects TRBV11-1 to TRBJ2-3; TRBD1 agrees at 7 bases. Germline-derived CDR1 and CDR2 are SGHAT and FQDESV (reference sequence). CDR3 length equals 17 residues. The junction had 12 bases not matched to a gene; V was cut back by 1 base and J by 5 bases. The CDR3 region is CASSLVAQGFRGDTQYF. As DNA, the CDR3 is TGTGCCAGCAGCTTAGTTGCACAGGGGTTTCGCGGAGATACGCAGTATTTT.

Only a few counts were recorded for this clonotype. The V call is TRBV4-2, the J call TRBJ2-4, with D perhaps matching TRBD2 (5 bases). Germline assignment: CDR1 LGHNA and CDR2 YNFKEQ. Between the trimmed V and J ends, which lost 1 base and 3 bases, there was a span of 13 bases. This CDR3 is 16 amino acids long. The CDR3 is CASSQVGLEGKNIQYF. CDR3 DNA: TGTGCCAGCAGCCAAGTTGGGCTAGAGGGCAAAAACATTCAGTACTTC.

This clonotype was seen a handful of times. The chain employs TRBV6-4 and TRBJ2-3; D is ambiguous. The CDR3 is 11 amino acids. Trimming stripped 6 bases from V and 14 bases from J, with 15 bases between. Germline CDR1 and CDR2: MRHNA and SNTAGT. Here the CDR3 reads CASRVIGYAYF. DNA of the CDR3: TGTGCCAGCAGGGTAATCGGATACGCGTATTTT.

The chain is built from TRBV29-1 and TRBJ2-7; TRBD2 matches 7 bases. Germline CDR1 is SQVTM and CDR2 is ANQGSEA. Trimming removed 7 bases from V and 3 bases from J; junction bases left unmatched: 9. This CDR3 has 13 amino acids. The CDR3 reads CSAGSGGLYEQYF. In nucleotides, the CDR3 is TGCAGCGCGGGGTCGGGGGGTCTCTACGAGCAGTACTTC.

The rearrangement links TRBV9 to TRBJ2-1, with TRBD1 as a possible D gene (5 bases). The germline CDR1 and CDR2 sequences are SGDLS and YYNGEE. V lost 3 bases, J lost 7 bases, and 20 bases lay in between. CDR3 length equals 16 residues. The CDR3 reads CASSDPGWYSRNEQFF. The CDR3 nucleotides read TGTGCCAGCAGCGACCCAGGGTGGTACAGCCGGAATGAGCAGTTCTTC.

The rearrangement joins TRBV5-1 to TRBJ2-3; the match to TRBD1 covers 10 bases. The CDR3 is made up of 16 amino acids. The trim removed 3 bases at V and 1 base at J, leaving 5 bases unmatched. Germline V gene lookup returns CDR1 SGHRS and CDR2 YFSETQ. The CDR3 nucleotides are TGCGCCAGCAGCTCGGGACAGGGGTCTGGCACAGATACGCAGTATTTT. It is translated as CASSSGQGSGTDTQYF.

The CDR3 sequence is CASSSTSPPYEQYF. As DNA, the CDR3 is TGTGCCAGCAGTTCGACTAGTCCCCCCTACGAGCAGTACTTC. The gene calls are TRBV27 and TRBJ2-4, with D possibly being TRBD2 (6 bases). The J call is doubtful: the DNA matches TRBJ2-7 better. The CDR3 runs 14 residues. Looked up from germline, CDR1 is MNHEY and CDR2 is SMNVEV (reference sequence).